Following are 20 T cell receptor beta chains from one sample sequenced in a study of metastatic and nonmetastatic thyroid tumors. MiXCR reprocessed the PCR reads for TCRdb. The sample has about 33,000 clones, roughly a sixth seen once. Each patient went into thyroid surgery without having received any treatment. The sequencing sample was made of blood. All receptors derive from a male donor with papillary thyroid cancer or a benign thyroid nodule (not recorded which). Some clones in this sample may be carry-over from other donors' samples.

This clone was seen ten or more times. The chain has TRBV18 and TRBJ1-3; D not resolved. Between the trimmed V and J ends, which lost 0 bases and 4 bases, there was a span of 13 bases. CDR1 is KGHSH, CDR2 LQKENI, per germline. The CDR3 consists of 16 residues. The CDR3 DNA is TGTGCCAGCTCACCACCGAGTAGCCTGGGGGGAAACACCATATATTTT. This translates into CASSPPSSLGGNTIYF.

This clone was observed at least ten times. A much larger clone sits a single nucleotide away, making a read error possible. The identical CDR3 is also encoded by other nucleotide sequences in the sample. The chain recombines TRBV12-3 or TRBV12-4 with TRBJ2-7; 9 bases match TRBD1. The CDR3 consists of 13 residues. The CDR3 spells CASSRGQGYEQYF. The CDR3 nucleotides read TGCGCCAGCAGTAGGGGACAGGGCTACGAGCAGTACTTC.

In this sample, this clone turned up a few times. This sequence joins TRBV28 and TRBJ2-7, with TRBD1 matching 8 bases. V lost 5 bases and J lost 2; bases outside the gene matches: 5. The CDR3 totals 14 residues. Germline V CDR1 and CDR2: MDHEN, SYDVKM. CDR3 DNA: TGTGCCAGCAGTCGCGGACAGGGTCCCTACGAGCAGTACTTC. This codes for CASSRGQGPYEQYF.

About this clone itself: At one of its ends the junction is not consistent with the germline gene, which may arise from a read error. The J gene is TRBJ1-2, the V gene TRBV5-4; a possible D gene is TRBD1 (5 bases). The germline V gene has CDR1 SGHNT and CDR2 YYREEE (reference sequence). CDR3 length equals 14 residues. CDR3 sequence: CSSSFPRGDGGYTF. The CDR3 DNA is TGTTCCAGCAGCTTTCCCCGGGGGGACGGAGGCTACACCTTC.

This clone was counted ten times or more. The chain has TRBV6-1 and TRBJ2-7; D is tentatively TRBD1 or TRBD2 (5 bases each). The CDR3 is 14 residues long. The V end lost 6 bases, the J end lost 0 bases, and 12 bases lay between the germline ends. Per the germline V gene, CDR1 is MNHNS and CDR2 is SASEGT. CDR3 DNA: TGTGCCAGCAGGTTGGGGACCCACTCCTACGAGCAGTACTTC. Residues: CASRLGTHSYEQYF.

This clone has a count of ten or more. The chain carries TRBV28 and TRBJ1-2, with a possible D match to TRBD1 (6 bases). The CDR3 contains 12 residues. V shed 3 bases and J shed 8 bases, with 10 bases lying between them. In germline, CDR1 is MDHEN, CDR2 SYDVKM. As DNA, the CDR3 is TGTGCCAGCAGTTTTACAGGGTGGGGCTACACCTTC. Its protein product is CASSFTGWGYTF.

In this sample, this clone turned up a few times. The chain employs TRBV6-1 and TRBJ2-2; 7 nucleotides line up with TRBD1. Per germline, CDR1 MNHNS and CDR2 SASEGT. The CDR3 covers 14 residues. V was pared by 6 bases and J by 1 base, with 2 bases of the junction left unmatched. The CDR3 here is CASRRQGNTGELFF. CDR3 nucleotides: TGTGCCAGCAGGCGACAGGGGAACACCGGGGAGCTGTTTTTT.

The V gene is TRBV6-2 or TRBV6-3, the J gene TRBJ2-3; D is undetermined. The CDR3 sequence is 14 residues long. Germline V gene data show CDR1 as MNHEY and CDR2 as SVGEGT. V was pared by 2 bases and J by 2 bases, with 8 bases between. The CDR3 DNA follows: TGTGCCAGCAGTTACGTTGGCGCCACAGATACGCAGTATTTT. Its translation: CASSYVGATDTQYF.

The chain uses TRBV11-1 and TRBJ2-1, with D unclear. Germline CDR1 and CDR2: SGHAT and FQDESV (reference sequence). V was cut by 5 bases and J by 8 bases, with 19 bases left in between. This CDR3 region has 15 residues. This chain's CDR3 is CASSPSDGEDYEQFF. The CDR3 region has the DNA TGTGCCAGCAGCCCGTCCGATGGAGAGGATTATGAGCAGTTCTTC.

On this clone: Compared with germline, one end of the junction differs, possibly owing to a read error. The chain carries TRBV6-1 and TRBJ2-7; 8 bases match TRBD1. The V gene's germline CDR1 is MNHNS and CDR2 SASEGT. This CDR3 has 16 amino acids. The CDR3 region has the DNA TGTGCCAGCAGTAAGGACAGGGCTGACTCCACCTACGAGCATTACTTC. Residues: CASSKDRADSTYEHYF.

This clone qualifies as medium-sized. CDR3 nucleotide sequence: TGTGCCAGCAGTTTAGGCGGGAGCTGGTCTAGCGAGCAGTACTTC. This sequence encodes CASSLGGSWSSEQYF. The genes are TRBV28 and TRBJ2-7; 7 bases map to TRBD2. The CDR3 runs 15 residues. Trimming at V came to 2 bases and at J to 6 bases, leaving 10 bases not matched to a gene. Germline values: CDR1 MDHEN, CDR2 SYDVKM.

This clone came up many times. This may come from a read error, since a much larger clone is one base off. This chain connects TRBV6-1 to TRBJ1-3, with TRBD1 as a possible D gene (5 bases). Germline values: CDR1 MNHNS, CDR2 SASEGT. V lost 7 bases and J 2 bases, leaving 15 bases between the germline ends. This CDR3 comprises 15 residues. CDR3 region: CASIPDRATGNTIYF. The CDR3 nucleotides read TGTGCCAGCATCCCAGACAGAGCTACTGGAAACACCATATATTTT.

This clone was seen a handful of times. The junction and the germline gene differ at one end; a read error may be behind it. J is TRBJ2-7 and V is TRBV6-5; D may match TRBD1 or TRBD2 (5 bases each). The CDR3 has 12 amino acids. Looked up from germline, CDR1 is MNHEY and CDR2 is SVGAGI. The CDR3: CASSLVGPEQHF. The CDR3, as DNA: TGTGCCAGCAGTTTAGTGGGACCCGAGCAGCACTTC.

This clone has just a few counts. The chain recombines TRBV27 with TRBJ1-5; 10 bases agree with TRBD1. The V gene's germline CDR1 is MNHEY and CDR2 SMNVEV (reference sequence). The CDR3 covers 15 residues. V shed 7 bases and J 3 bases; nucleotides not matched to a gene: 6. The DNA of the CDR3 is TGTGCCAGCACTTGGGGACAGGGGATCAATCAGCCCCAGCATTTT. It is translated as CASTWGQGINQPQHF.

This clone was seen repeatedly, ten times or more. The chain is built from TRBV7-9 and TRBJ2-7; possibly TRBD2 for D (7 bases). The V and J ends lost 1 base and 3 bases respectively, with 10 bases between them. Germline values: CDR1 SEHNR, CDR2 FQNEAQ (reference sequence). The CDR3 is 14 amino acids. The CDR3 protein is CASSLEGGGYEQYF. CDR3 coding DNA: TGTGCCAGCAGCTTAGAAGGGGGGGGCTACGAGCAGTACTTC.

CDR3: CAWRWAGGFGEQYF. The CDR3 nucleotides are TGTGCCTGGAGGTGGGCAGGGGGCTTTGGCGAGCAGTACTTC. V usage is TRBV30 and J usage is TRBJ2-7, with 8 bases lining up with TRBD1. The germline V gene has CDR1 GTSNPN and CDR2 SVGIG (reference sequence). J was trimmed by 6 bases and V by 3 bases; bases with no gene match: 10. The CDR3 is made up of 14 amino acids.

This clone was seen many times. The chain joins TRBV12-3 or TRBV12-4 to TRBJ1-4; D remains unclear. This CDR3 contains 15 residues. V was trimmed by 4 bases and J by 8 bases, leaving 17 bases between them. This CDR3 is CASSYGVGKGEKLFF. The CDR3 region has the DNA TGTGCCAGCAGTTATGGGGTGGGTAAGGGCGAAAAACTGTTTTTT.

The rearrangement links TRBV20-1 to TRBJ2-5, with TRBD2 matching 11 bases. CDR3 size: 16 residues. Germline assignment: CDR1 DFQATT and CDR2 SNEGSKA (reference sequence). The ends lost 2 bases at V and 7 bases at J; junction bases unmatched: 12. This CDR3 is CSARTSSGGFEWTQYF. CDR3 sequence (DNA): TGCAGTGCTAGAACGTCTAGCGGGGGGTTTGAGTGGACCCAGTACTTC.

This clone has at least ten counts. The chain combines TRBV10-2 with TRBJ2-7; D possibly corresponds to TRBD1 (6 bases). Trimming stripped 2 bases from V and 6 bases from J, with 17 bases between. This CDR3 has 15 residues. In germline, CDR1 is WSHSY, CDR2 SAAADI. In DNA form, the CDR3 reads TGCGCCAGCAGTGAGCCGGCCCGAGACAGGACCGAGCAGTACTTC. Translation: CASSEPARDRTEQYF.

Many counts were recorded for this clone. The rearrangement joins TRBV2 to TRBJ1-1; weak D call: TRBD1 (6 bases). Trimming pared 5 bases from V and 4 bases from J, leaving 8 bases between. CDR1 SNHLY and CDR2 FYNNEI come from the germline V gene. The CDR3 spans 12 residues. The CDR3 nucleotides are TGTGCCAGCAGTTACAGGGTCACTGAAGCTTTCTTT. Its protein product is CASSYRVTEAFF.